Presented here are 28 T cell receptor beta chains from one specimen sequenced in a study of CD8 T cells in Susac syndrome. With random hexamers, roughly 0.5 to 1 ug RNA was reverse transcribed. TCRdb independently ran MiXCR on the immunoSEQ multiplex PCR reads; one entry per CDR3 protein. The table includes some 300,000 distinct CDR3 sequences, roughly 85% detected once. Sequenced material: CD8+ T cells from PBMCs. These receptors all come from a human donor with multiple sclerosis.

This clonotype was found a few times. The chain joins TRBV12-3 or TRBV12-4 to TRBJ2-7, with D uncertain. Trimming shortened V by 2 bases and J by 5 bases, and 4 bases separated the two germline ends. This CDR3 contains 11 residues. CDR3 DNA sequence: TGTGCCAGCAGTTTAAACCACGAGCAGTACTTC. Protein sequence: CASSLNHEQYF.

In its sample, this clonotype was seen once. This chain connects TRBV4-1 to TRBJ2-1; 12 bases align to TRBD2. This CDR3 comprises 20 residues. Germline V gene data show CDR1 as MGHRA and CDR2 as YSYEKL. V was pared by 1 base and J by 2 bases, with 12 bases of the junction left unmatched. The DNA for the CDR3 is TGCGCCAGCAGCCAAGCCTACTCATACCGACTAGCGGGGGCCTACAATGAGCAGTTCTTC. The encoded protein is CASSQAYSYRLAGAYNEQFF.

The CDR3 here is CASSEGNQPQHF. The CDR3 DNA follows: TGTGCCAGTTCGGAGGGCAATCAGCCCCAGCATTTT. V gene TRBV27 combines with J gene TRBJ1-5, with D uncertain. The length of the CDR3 is 12 residues. V lost 9 bases and J lost 2, with 8 bases in between. CDR1 and CDR2 from the germline V gene are MNHEY and SMNVEV (reference sequence).

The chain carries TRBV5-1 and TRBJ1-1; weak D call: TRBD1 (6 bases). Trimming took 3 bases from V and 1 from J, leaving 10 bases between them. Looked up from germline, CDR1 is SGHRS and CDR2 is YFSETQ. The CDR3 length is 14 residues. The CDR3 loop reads CASSSDRPNTEAFF. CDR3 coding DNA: TGCGCCAGCAGCTCGGACAGACCGAACACTGAAGCTTTCTTT.

For the CDR3, the DNA is TGTGCCATCAGTGAGTCCAGGGACCGGGACACCGGGGAGCTGTTTTTT. Translating gives CAISESRDRDTGELFF. The chain has TRBV10-3 and TRBJ2-2; perhaps D is TRBD1 or TRBD2 (5 bases each). V gave up 0 bases and J gave up 3 bases, with 11 bases separating them. From germline, CDR1 is ENHRY and CDR2 SYGVKD. The CDR3 spans 16 residues.

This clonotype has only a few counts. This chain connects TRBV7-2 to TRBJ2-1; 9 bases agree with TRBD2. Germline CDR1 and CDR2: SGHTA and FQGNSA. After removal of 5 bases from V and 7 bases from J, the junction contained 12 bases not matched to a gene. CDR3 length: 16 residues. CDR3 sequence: CASSARSGTSLNEQFF. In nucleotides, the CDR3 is TGTGCCAGCAGCGCCCGGTCAGGGACTAGCTTGAATGAGCAGTTCTTC.

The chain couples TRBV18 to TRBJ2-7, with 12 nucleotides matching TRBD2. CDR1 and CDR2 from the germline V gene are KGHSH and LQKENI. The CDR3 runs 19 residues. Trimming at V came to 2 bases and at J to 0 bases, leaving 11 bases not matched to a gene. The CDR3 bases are TGTGCCAGCTCACCAGATCCTCCTAGCGGGAGGGATCTCTCCTACGAGCAGTACTTC. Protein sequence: CASSPDPPSGRDLSYEQYF.

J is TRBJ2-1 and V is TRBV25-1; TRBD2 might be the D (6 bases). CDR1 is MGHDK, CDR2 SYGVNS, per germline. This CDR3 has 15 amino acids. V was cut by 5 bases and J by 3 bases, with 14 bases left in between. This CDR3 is CASSSRDSFYNEQFF. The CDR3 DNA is TGTGCCAGCAGTTCCCGGGACTCCTTCTACAATGAGCAGTTCTTC. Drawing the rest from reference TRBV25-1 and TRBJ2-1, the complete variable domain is EADIYQTPRYLVIGTGKKITLECSQTMGHDKMYWYQQDPGMELHLIHYSYGVNSTEKGDLSSESTVSRIRTEHFPLTLESARPSHTSQYLCASSSRDSFYNEQFFGPGTRLTVL.

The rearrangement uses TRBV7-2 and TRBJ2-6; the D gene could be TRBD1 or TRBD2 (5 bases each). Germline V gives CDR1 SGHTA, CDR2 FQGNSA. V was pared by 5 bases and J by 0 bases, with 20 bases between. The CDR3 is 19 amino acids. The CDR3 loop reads CASSVLPGRLISGANVLTF. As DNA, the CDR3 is TGTGCCAGCAGCGTCTTACCGGGACGATTGATCTCTGGGGCCAACGTCCTGACTTTC.

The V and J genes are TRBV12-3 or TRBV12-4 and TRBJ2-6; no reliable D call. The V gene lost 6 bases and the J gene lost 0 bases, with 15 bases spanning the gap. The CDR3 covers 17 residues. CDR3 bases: TGTGCCAGCAGCCGCCCCACTCGGAGCTCTGGGGCCAACGTCCTGACTTTC. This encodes CASSRPTRSSGANVLTF.

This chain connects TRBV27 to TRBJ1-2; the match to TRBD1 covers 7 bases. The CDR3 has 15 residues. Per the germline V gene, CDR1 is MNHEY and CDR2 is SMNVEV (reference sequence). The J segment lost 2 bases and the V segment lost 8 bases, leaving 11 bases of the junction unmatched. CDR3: CASFGTEFWNYGYTF. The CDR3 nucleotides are TGTGCCAGCTTCGGGACAGAATTTTGGAACTATGGCTACACCTTC.

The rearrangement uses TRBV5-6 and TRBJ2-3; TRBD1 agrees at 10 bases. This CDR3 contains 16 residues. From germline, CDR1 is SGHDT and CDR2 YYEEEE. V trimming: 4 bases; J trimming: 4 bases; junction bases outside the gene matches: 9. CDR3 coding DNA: TGTGCCAGCAGCCGGGGACAGGGGATAACTCCAGATACGCAGTATTTT. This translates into CASSRGQGITPDTQYF.

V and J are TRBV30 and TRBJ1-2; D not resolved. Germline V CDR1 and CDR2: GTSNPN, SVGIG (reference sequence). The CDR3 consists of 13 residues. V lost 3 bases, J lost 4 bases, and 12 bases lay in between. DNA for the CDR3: TGTGCCTGGAGAACAACGGACCGCTATGGCTACACCTTC. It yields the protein CAWRTTDRYGYTF.

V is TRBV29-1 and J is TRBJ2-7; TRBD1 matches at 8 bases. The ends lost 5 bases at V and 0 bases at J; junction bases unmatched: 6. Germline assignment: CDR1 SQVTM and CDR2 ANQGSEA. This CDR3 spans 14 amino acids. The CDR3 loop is CSVSSGQGSYEQYF. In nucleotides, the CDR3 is TGCAGCGTTAGCTCCGGACAGGGCTCCTACGAGCAGTACTTC.

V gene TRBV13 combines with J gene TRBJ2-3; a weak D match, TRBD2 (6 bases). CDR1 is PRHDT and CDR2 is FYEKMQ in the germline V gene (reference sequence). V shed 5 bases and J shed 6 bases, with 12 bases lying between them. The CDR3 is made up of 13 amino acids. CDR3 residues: CASSPGTSDTQYF. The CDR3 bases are TGTGCCAGCAGCCCTGGGACTTCGGATACGCAGTATTTT. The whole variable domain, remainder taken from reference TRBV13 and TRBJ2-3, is AAGVIQSPRHLIKEKRETATLKCYPIPRHDTVYWYQQGPGQDPQFLISFYEKMQSDKGSIPDRFSAQQFSDYHSELNMSSLELGDSALYFCASSPGTSDTQYFGPGTRLTVL.

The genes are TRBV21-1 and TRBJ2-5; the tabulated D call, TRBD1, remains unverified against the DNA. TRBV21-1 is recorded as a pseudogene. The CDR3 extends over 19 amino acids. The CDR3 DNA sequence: TGTGCCAGCAGCCCTAGGACAGGGGGCGAGGGGTCCTGCGGAGAGACCCAGTACTTC. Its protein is CASSPRTGGEGSCGETQYF.

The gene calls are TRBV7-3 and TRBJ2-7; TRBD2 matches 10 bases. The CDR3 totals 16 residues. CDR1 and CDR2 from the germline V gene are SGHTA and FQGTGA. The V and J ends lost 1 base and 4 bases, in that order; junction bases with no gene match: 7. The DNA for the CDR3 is TGTGCCAGCAGCTTAATTAGCGGGAGGCTATGGTACGAGCAGTACTTC. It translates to CASSLISGRLWYEQYF.

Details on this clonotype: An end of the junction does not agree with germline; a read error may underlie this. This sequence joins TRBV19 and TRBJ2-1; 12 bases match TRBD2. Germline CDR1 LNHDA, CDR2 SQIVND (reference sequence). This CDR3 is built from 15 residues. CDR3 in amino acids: CASTPRGLAGHEQLF. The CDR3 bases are TGTGCCAGTACCCCCAGGGGACTAGCGGGCCATGAGCAGCTCTTC.

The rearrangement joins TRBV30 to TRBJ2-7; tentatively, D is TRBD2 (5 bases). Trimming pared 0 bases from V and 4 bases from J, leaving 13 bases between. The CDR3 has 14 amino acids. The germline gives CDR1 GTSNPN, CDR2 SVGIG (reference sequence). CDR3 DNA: TGTGCCTGGAGTGTTTATAGGGAGCGGTACGAGCAGTACTTC. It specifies CAWSVYRERYEQYF. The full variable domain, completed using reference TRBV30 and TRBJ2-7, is SQTIHQWPATLVQPVGSPLSLECTVEGTSNPNLYWYRQAAGRGLQLLFYSVGIGQISSEVPQNLSASRPQDRQFILSSKKLLLSDSGFYLCAWSVYRERYEQYFGPGTRLTVT.

In nucleotides, the CDR3 is TGTGCCAGCAGCTCCGGAGCGGGGGCACGAGGGACCCAGTACTTC. Translated, it gives CASSSGAGARGTQYF. V is TRBV5-4 and J is TRBJ2-5; TRBD2 matches at 8 bases. The CDR3 sequence is 15 residues long. Germline loops: CDR1 SGHNT, CDR2 YYREEE (reference sequence). V trimming: 3 bases; J trimming: 7 bases; junction bases outside the gene matches: 11.

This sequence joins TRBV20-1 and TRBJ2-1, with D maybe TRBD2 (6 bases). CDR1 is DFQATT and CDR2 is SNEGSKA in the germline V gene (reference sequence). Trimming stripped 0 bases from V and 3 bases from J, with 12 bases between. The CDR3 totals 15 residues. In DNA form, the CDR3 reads TGCAGTGCTAGAGATACCGGGAGCATCTACAATGAGCAGTTCTTC. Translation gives CSARDTGSIYNEQFF.

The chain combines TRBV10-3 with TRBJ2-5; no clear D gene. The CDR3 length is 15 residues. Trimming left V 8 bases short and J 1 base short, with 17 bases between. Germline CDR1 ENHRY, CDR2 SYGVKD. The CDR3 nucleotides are TGTGCCATCCGCGCGGCCAAGCGAACCCAAGAGACCCAGTACTTC. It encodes CAIRAAKRTQETQYF.

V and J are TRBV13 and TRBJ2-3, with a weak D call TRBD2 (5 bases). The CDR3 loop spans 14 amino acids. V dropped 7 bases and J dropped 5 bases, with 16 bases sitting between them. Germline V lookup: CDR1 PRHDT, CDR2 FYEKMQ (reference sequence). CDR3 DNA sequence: TGTGCCAGCAAGGGTGACCAAGGAGGAGATACGCAGTATTTT. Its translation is CASKGDQGGDTQYF.

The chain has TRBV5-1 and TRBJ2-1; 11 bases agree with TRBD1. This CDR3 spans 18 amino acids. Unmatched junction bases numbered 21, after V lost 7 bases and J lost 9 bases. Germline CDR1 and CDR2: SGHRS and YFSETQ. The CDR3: CASARTGGAAGGPGEQFF. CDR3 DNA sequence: TGCGCCAGCGCACGGACAGGGGGCGCCGCGGGAGGGCCTGGTGAGCAGTTCTTC.

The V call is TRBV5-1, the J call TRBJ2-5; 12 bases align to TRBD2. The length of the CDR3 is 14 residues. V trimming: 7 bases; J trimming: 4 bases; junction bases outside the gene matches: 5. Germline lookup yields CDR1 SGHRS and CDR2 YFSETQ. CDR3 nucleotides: TGCGCCAGCTCTGCGGGACTAGCGGGAGAGACCCAGTACTTC. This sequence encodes CASSAGLAGETQYF.

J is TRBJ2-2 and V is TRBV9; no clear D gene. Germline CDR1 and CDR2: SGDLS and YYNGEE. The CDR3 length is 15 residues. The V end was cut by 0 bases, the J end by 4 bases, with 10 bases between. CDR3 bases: TGTGCCAGCAGCGTAGCTGGGTGGGGCACCGGGGAGCTGTTTTTT. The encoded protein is CASSVAGWGTGELFF.

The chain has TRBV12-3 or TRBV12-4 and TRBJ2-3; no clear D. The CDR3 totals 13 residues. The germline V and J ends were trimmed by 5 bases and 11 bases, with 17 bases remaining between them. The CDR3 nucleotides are TGTGCCAGCAGTATACTGAACGAGTACGGGCAGTATTTT. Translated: CASSILNEYGQYF.

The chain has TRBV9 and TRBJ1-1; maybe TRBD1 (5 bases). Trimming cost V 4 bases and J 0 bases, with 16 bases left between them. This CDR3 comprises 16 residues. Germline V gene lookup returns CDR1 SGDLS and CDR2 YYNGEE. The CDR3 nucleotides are TGTGCCAGCAGCCCCCACCCGGGGCCCATGAACACTGAAGCTTTCTTT. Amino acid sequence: CASSPHPGPMNTEAFF.